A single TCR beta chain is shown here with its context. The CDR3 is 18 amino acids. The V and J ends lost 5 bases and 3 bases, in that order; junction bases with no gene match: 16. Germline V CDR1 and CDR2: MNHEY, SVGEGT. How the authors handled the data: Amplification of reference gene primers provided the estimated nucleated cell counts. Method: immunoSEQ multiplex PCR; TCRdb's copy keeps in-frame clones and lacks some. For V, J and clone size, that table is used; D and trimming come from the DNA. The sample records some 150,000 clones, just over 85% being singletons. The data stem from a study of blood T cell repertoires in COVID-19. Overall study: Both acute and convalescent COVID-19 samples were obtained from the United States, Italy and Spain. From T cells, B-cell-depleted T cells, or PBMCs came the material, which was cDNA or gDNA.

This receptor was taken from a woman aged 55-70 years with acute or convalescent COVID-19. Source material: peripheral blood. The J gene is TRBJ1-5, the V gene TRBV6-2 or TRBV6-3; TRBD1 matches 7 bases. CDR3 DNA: TGTGCCAGCAGTGATCACCCGACAGGGATCTCGGCCAATCAGCCCCAGCATTTT. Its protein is CASSDHPTGISANQPQHF.